One and the same sample provided the 20 T cell receptor beta chains below, sequenced in a study of blood T cell repertoires in COVID-19. Profiling relied on immunoSEQ multiplex PCR, and the TCRdb table lists in-frame clones only, not all of them. The data show hundreds of thousands of clones, with 88% seen just once and about 9.4% held by the top ten. Sequencing was done on a sample of peripheral blood. The origin of the receptors is a woman in her 70s with COVID-19, enrolled during active disease.

The chain joins TRBV7-8 to TRBJ2-7; 7 bases fit TRBD1. The CDR3 is 14 residues long. Germline values: CDR1 SGHVS, CDR2 FQNEAQ. The V segment lost 1 base and the J segment 4 bases; nucleotides outside the gene matches: 4. In nucleotides, the CDR3 is TGTGCCAGCAGCTTAGGTCAGGGGGTTTACGAGCAGTACTTC. Translated, it gives CASSLGQGVYEQYF.

Notes on this clone: The junction departs from the called germline gene at one end, perhaps through a read error. The chain recombines TRBV5-5 with TRBJ1-2; D not resolved. The CDR3 totals 14 residues. From germline, CDR1 is SGHKS and CDR2 YYEKEE (reference sequence). In DNA form, the CDR3 reads TGTGCCAGCAGACGCACTACCATGGACTACGGCTACACCTTC. Encoded protein: CASRRTTMDYGYTF.

This chain links TRBV20-1 with TRBJ2-7; possible D gene TRBD2, 6 bases. The V end lost 3 bases, the J end lost 4 bases, and 13 bases lay between the germline ends. The CDR3 sequence is 13 residues long. CDR1 and CDR2 (germline): DFQATT, SNEGSKA (reference sequence). CDR3 coding DNA: TGCAGTGCTAGTGGCCAGGAGGGGTACGAGCAGTACTTC. Protein product: CSASGQEGYEQYF.

This clone was recorded a few times. The chain combines TRBV28 with TRBJ1-5; TRBD1 agrees at 10 bases. The germline V gene has CDR1 MDHEN and CDR2 SYDVKM. This CDR3 has 15 residues. The J segment lost 4 bases and the V segment lost 5 bases, leaving 5 bases of the junction unmatched. The CDR3 coding sequence is TGTGCCAGCAGTACCCCGGGACAGGGGAATCAGCCCCAGCATTTT. Translation: CASSTPGQGNQPQHF.

The J gene is TRBJ1-2, the V gene TRBV19, with a weak D call TRBD1 (5 bases). This CDR3 has 13 residues. Germline lookup yields CDR1 LNHDA and CDR2 SQIVND (reference sequence). The V and J ends lost 3 bases and 3 bases respectively, with 8 bases between them. CDR3 protein: CASSILQDYGYTF. CDR3 in DNA: TGTGCCAGTAGTATTTTACAGGACTATGGCTACACCTTC.

The V gene is TRBV3-1 (or the pseudogene TRBV3-2), the J gene TRBJ1-5; no clear D. The CDR3 is 13 amino acids. Germline lookup yields CDR1 LGHDT and CDR2 YNNKEL (reference sequence). V was pared by 4 bases and J by 4 bases, with 8 bases between. The CDR3, as DNA: TGTGCCAGCAGCCGCGGGCAAAATCAGCCCCAGCATTTT. The encoded protein is CASSRGQNQPQHF.

V and J are TRBV2 and TRBJ2-1, with TRBD2 identical over 10 bases. In germline, CDR1 is SNHLY, CDR2 FYNNEI. The CDR3 has 16 residues. V lost 9 bases to trimming and J lost 9 bases; unmatched junction nucleotides: 17. The CDR3 DNA follows: TGTGCCAGGGGAGGACTAGCGGACGGAAGAGGGGGTGAGCAGTTCTTC. The encoded protein is CARGGLADGRGGEQFF.

The chain employs TRBV18 and TRBJ2-1; tentatively, D is TRBD2 (6 bases). Germline V CDR1 and CDR2: KGHSH, LQKENI. V was cut by 6 bases and J by 2 bases, with 14 bases left in between. This CDR3 is built from 15 residues. This CDR3 is CASSRGMGTYNEQFF. The CDR3 DNA follows: TGTGCCAGCTCGCGGGGTATGGGCACCTACAATGAGCAGTTCTTC.

The chain couples TRBV12-2 to TRBJ2-1; TRBD2 is the table's D call and was not checked against the DNA. TRBV12-2 counts as a pseudogene. The CDR3 covers 10 residues. CDR3 loop: CANRVNEQFF. CDR3 in DNA: TGTGCGAATCGGGTGAATGAGCAGTTCTTC.

CDR3 region: CATRGQNTDTQYF. For the CDR3, the DNA is TGTGCCACCAGGGGACAGAACACAGATACGCAGTATTTT. V and J are TRBV24-1 and TRBJ2-3; 7 bases map to TRBD1. The germline V gene encodes CDR1 KGHDR and CDR2 SFDVKD. The CDR3 totals 13 residues. The junction had 2 bases not matched to a gene; V was cut back by 7 bases and J by 2 bases.

The rearrangement joins TRBV9 to TRBJ1-4; 7 nucleotides agree with TRBD1. With 4 bases clipped from V and 4 bases from J, the junction kept 10 bases outside the gene matches. The CDR3 totals 16 residues. Germline-derived CDR1 and CDR2 are SGDLS and YYNGEE. Here the CDR3 DNA reads TGTGCCAGCAGCCCCCATCCGGGACAGAATAATGAAAAACTGTTTTTT. Translated: CASSPHPGQNNEKLFF.

The gene calls are TRBV19 and TRBJ1-5; 9 nucleotides align to TRBD1. Germline V gene lookup returns CDR1 LNHDA and CDR2 SQIVND (reference sequence). V dropped 4 bases and J dropped 2; count of bases not matched to a gene: 3. CDR3 length: 15 residues. CDR3 region: CASSTGQGGNQPQHF. In DNA, the CDR3 is TGTGCCAGTAGTACGGGACAGGGAGGCAATCAGCCCCAGCATTTT.

This clone appeared a single time. The rearrangement uses TRBV24-1 and TRBJ2-7, with a weak D call TRBD1 (6 bases). Germline lookup yields CDR1 KGHDR and CDR2 SFDVKD. Trimming left V 7 bases short and J 2 bases short, with 14 bases between. The CDR3 length is 14 residues. CDR3 coding DNA: TGTGCCACCAGCAAAGACAGGCCTCCCTACGAGCAGTACTTC. This translates into CATSKDRPPYEQYF.

This clone was seen repeatedly, ten times or more. V is TRBV4-2 and J is TRBJ2-3; perhaps TRBD1 as D (6 bases). The V and J ends lost 1 base and 5 bases respectively, with 16 bases between them. The CDR3 covers 16 residues. CDR1 is LGHNA, CDR2 YNFKEQ, per germline. CDR3 loop: CASSQGGTISLDTQYF. The CDR3, as DNA: TGTGCCAGCAGCCAAGGAGGGACAATTAGTTTAGATACGCAGTATTTT.

V is TRBV4-2 and J is TRBJ1-3; TRBD1 agrees at 8 bases. V was clipped by 2 bases and J by 4 bases; unmatched bases: 4. This CDR3 is 15 amino acids long. The germline V gene has CDR1 LGHNA and CDR2 YNFKEQ. CDR3 in amino acids: CASSQQGAAGNTIYF. The CDR3 bases are TGTGCCAGCAGCCAACAGGGGGCTGCCGGAAACACCATATATTTT.

This clone was observed a single time. The chain joins TRBV19 to TRBJ1-1, with 7 positions matching TRBD1. Germline V CDR1 and CDR2: LNHDA, SQIVND (reference sequence). CDR3 length: 15 residues. The V gene end was trimmed by 5 bases and the J gene end by 5 bases; junction bases not matched to a gene: 11. The CDR3 is CASSSQRQGRTEAFF. The CDR3 nucleotides read TGTGCCAGTAGTTCGCAAAGACAGGGTCGGACTGAAGCTTTCTTT.

The chain carries TRBV6-6 and TRBJ2-7; TRBD2 might be the D (6 bases). Germline V gene data show CDR1 as MNHNY and CDR2 as SVGAGI (reference sequence). There are 14 residues in the CDR3. V lost 6 bases, J lost 6 bases, and 18 bases lay in between. DNA of the CDR3: TGTGCCAGCAGCCCCTCGGCGGGGTTCACCGAGCAGTACTTC. This translates into CASSPSAGFTEQYF.

The rearrangement links TRBV10-3 to TRBJ1-2, with a tentative D call TRBD1 (5 bases). This CDR3 comprises 13 residues. CDR1 and CDR2 from the germline V gene are ENHRY and SYGVKD. Deletions cut 4 bases from V and 1 base from J, with 7 bases between. The CDR3 region has the DNA TGTGCCATCAGTGTGGGGGGTAACTATGGCTACACCTTC. Its protein product is CAISVGGNYGYTF.

The sample holds one count of this clone. This chain uses TRBV30 with TRBJ2-3, with 7 bases that match TRBD2. The CDR3 extends over 15 amino acids. Germline loops: CDR1 GTSNPN, CDR2 SVGIG (reference sequence). The V gene end was trimmed by 8 bases and the J gene end by 4 bases; junction bases not matched to a gene: 15. The CDR3 protein is CAAEELGGGPDTQYF. The CDR3 bases are TGTGCCGCCGAGGAGCTGGGGGGAGGGCCAGATACGCAGTATTTT.

This chain links TRBV10-3 with TRBJ1-2; no clear D gene. V lost 4 bases, J lost 4 bases, and 10 bases lay in between. The CDR3 length is 13 residues. Germline lookup yields CDR1 ENHRY and CDR2 SYGVKD. The CDR3 region is CAISGTEVYGYTF. The DNA for the CDR3 is TGTGCCATCAGTGGAACGGAGGTCTATGGCTACACCTTC.